This TCR beta chain appears in the sequencing data of a study of T cells in Graves' hyperthyroidism and ophthalmopathy. Looking at the study overall: Specimen type is peripheral blood, collected at initial diagnosis prior to any treatment. Study outcomes and limitations: Researchers found most expanded thyroid clonotypes above 0.001 in blood as well.

Amplified regions were TCR beta CDR3 sequences from RNA transcripts. The study used the HTBI primer set for a first-round RT-PCR of the TCR CDR3. TCRdb recomputed calls from the multiplex PCR reads with MiXCR, one row per CDR3 protein. The sample has 490,000 or so distinct CDR3 sequences, 20% seen once. Only a few counts were recorded for this clonotype. No antigen is known for it. Criteria for exclusion of patients were uncontrolled infection, other autoimmune disease, pregnancy or lactation. This sample holds PBMCs from approximately 10 ml fresh peripheral blood. This CDR3 region has 15 residues. Germline V gene lookup returns CDR1 SGHNT and CDR2 YENEEA. V lost 5 bases and J lost 4; bases outside the gene matches: 6.

The chain employs TRBV11-3 and TRBJ2-5; TRBD1 agrees at 11 bases. Material for sequencing was blood. This clonotype originated in a man aged 40-50 years with Graves' ophthalmopathy. CDR3 sequence reads: CASSPGTGGGETQYF. In nucleotides, the CDR3 is TGTGCCAGCAGCCCCGGGACAGGGGGAGGAGAGACCCAGTACTTC.